Sequencing of this TCR beta chain was carried out in a study of OX40 agonist ivuxolimab in advanced cancers. At the level of the study: Ivuxolimab doses were 0.01, 0.1, 0.3, 1.5, 3 or 10 mg/kg every 2 weeks.

Whole-study findings and limits: Fewer expanded clones were found on average in CD4+ than in CD8+ T cells.

A remark on this clone: Its antigen is not identified.

With autoimmune disease history or systemic immunosuppression, patients were excluded. Profiled with immunoSEQ multiplex PCR; TCRdb holds only in-frame clones, not every one. The table shows about 74,000 clones, with around 90% occurring only once. Specimen: CD4+ or CD8+ T cells sorted from blood, collected in a trial of the OX40 agonist ivuxolimab. This TCR was sampled from an adult with an advanced solid tumor such as melanoma, head and neck, liver or kidney cancer.

The CDR3 region has the DNA TGTGCCAGCAGCCTCGGGACTAGGCCCAAAGAGACCCAGTACTTC. Protein sequence: CASSLGTRPKETQYF. The chain has TRBV9 and TRBJ2-5; 8 bases align to TRBD2. Germline CDR1 SGDLS, CDR2 YYNGEE. The CDR3 runs 15 residues. V lost 4 bases and J lost 3; bases outside the gene matches: 8. Full variable domain (rest looked up from reference TRBV9 and TRBJ2-5): DSGVTQTPKHLITATGQRVTLRCSPRSGDLSVYWYQQSLDQGLQFLIQYYNGEERAKGNILERFSAQQFPDLHSELNLSSLELGDSALYFCASSLGTRPKETQYFGPGTRLLVL.